These 5 T cell receptor beta chains originate from one sample sequenced in a study of shared clonotypes between healthy human individuals. The assay was immunoSEQ multiplex PCR, and TCRdb's table has in-frame clones only and misses some. The data contain around 2.5 million clones, more than 85% of them singletons. Sequenced: naive CD4+ T cells from PBMCs. Subset of the sample: CD45RA+ positively selected. Every receptor here comes from a man between 18 and 29 years old in good health. Some clones in this sample may be carry-over from other donors' samples.

The rearrangement links TRBV5-4 to TRBJ1-2; no firm D call. V dropped 0 bases and J dropped 7 bases, with 13 bases sitting between them. This CDR3 region has 14 residues. Per the germline V gene, CDR1 is SGHNT and CDR2 is YYREEE (reference sequence). In DNA form, the CDR3 reads TGTGCCAGCAGCTTGGGGGCGGGAGCTGGTGGCTACACCTTC. It codes for CASSLGAGAGGYTF.

The chain links TRBV7-2 to TRBJ2-1; TRBD1 matches 11 bases. From germline, CDR1 is SGHTA and CDR2 FQGNSA. This CDR3 region has 15 residues. Trimming at V came to 5 bases and at J to 6 bases, leaving 6 bases not matched to a gene. The CDR3 sequence is CASSRVDRGPNEQFF. As DNA, the CDR3 is TGTGCCAGCAGCCGGGTGGACAGGGGGCCCAATGAGCAGTTCTTC. Complete variable domain (other parts from reference TRBV7-2 and TRBJ2-1): GAGVSQSPSNKVTEKGKDVELRCDPISGHTALYWYRQSLGQGLEFLIYFQGNSAPDKSGLPSDRFSAERTGGSVSTLTIQRTQQEDSAVYLCASSRVDRGPNEQFFGPGTRLTVL.

The chain carries TRBV28 and TRBJ2-7; 7 bases are shared with TRBD1. CDR1 is MDHEN, CDR2 SYDVKM, per germline. This CDR3 comprises 14 residues. With V trimmed by 4 bases and J by 6 bases, 9 bases remained unmatched. CDR3 residues: CASSSPGTDGEQYF. The CDR3 nucleotides are TGTGCCAGCAGTTCTCCCGGGACAGACGGCGAGCAGTACTTC.

The V call is TRBV6-1, the J call TRBJ2-1; no reliable D call. This CDR3 contains 13 residues. Trimming took off 1 base at V and 6 bases at J, with 7 bases between the two ends. CDR1 is MNHNS and CDR2 is SASEGT in the germline V gene. The CDR3 nucleotides read TGTGCCAGCAGTGAAGGGTGGATCAATGAGCAGTTCTTC. It specifies CASSEGWINEQFF.

V and J are TRBV7-2 and TRBJ2-5, with 8 positions matching TRBD2. The V segment lost 5 bases and the J segment 5 bases; nucleotides outside the gene matches: 10. The V gene's germline CDR1 is SGHTA and CDR2 FQGNSA. The CDR3 runs to 15 residues. The CDR3 loop reads CASSPPPAGVETQYF. The CDR3 nucleotides read TGTGCCAGCAGCCCCCCCCCAGCGGGAGTTGAGACCCAGTACTTC.